This entry is about one T cell receptor (beta chain). This entry comes from a study of T cell responses to AZD1222 COVID-19 vaccine. V was pared by 7 bases and J by 5 bases, with 15 bases between. Germline V lookup: CDR1 LNHDA, CDR2 SQIVND (reference sequence). This CDR3 has 14 residues. Method: immunoSEQ multiplex PCR; TCRdb's copy keeps in-frame clones and lacks some. The table lists 45,000 to 60,000 clones, 87% of them singletons. The chain carries TRBV19 and TRBJ1-5, with D uncertain. This receptor was obtained from an adult in good health. The sequenced sample was peripheral blood, obtained on day 0 of AZD1222 vaccination. This chain's CDR3 is CASKAASLYQPQHF. Here the CDR3 DNA reads TGTGCCAGTAAAGCGGCAAGTCTTTATCAGCCCCAGCATTTT.